One sample yielded the 31 T cell receptor beta chains listed below, sequenced in a study of T cells in Graves' hyperthyroidism and ophthalmopathy. Researchers amplified the TCR beta CDR3 regions from RNA transcripts. HTBI primers were used for first-round RT-PCR of the TCR CDR3. TCRdb used MiXCR to reprocess the multiplex PCR reads, holding one entry per CDR3 protein. The table lists approximately 210,000 distinct CDR3 sequences, approximately 17% of them singletons. The material sequenced was blood. These receptors were obtained from a man aged 45 to 65 with Graves' hyperthyroidism.

This clonotype was detected many times. J is TRBJ2-7 and V is TRBV27, with TRBD2 identical over 10 bases. The CDR3 has 16 residues. V trimming: 0 bases; J trimming: 3 bases; junction bases outside the gene matches: 5. From germline, CDR1 is MNHEY and CDR2 SMNVEV (reference sequence). CDR3 sequence: CASSLSLAGESYEQYF. Written as DNA, the CDR3 is TGTGCCAGCAGTTTATCCCTAGCGGGAGAGAGCTACGAGCAGTACTTC.

The chain recombines TRBV6-1 with TRBJ1-4, with D possibly being TRBD1 (6 bases). The V gene's germline CDR1 is MNHNS and CDR2 SASEGT. The V end was cut by 4 bases, the J end by 8 bases, with 14 bases between. CDR3 length equals 14 residues. CDR3 sequence: CASSVLQGGEKLFF. The CDR3 coding sequence is TGTGCCAGCAGTGTTTTACAGGGTGGAGAAAAACTGTTTTTT.

This clonotype was detected a few times. The gene calls are TRBV5-4 and TRBJ2-3; 13 bases line up with TRBD2. Germline V gives CDR1 SGHNT, CDR2 YYREEE (reference sequence). V shed 1 base, J shed 5 bases, and the junction held 4 bases outside the gene matches. The CDR3 spans 16 residues. This chain's CDR3 is CASSLRTSGSIDTQYF. In DNA form, the CDR3 reads TGTGCCAGCAGCTTGAGGACTAGCGGGAGTATAGATACGCAGTATTTT.

The V call is TRBV3-1, the J call TRBJ1-5; 9 nucleotides align to TRBD1. V lost 6 bases to trimming and J lost 6 bases; unmatched junction nucleotides: 9. Germline lookup yields CDR1 LGHDT and CDR2 YNNKEL (reference sequence). The CDR3 has 15 amino acids. The DNA for the CDR3 is TGTGCCAGCAGTAGGGACAGGGCTGAGGGTCAGCCCCAGCATTTT. Translated: CASSRDRAEGQPQHF.

The sample holds many counts of this clonotype. The chain has TRBV7-8 and TRBJ2-3, with 9 bases fitting TRBD2. V lost 6 bases, J lost 2 bases, and 6 bases stayed unmatched. Per germline, CDR1 SGHVS and CDR2 FQNEAQ. The CDR3 is 15 residues long. The CDR3 region is CASSTLAGATDTQYF. The CDR3 nucleotides read TGTGCCAGCAGTACCTTAGCGGGAGCCACAGATACGCAGTATTTT.

At least ten counts were recorded for this clonotype. The chain has TRBV5-6 and TRBJ2-5; 14 positions match TRBD2. The CDR3 consists of 18 residues. Germline V gene data show CDR1 as SGHDT and CDR2 as YYEEEE. Unmatched junction bases numbered 9, after V lost 0 bases and J lost 5 bases. CDR3 bases: TGTGCCAGCAGCTTGGGAAGGTGGACTAGCGGGAGGATGGAGACCCAGTACTTC. Protein product: CASSLGRWTSGRMETQYF.

This clonotype was detected ten times or more. CDR3 sequence: CASSLEDTTYNEQFF. The CDR3 DNA reads as TGCGCCAGCAGCTTGGAGGATACTACCTACAATGAGCAGTTCTTC. The chain carries TRBV5-1 and TRBJ2-1; D unresolved. Germline CDR1 reads SGHRS; CDR2 reads YFSETQ. The CDR3 covers 15 residues. The V gene lost 0 bases and the J gene lost 2 bases, with 9 bases spanning the gap.

V is TRBV28 and J is TRBJ1-5, with a weak D call TRBD1 (5 bases). The CDR3 length is 18 residues. The V end was cut by 4 bases, the J end by 1 base, with 20 bases between. Germline loops: CDR1 MDHEN, CDR2 SYDVKM. This chain's CDR3 is CASSSPTSGLRSNQPQHF. The CDR3 nucleotides are TGTGCCAGCAGTTCCCCGACATCAGGGCTTAGAAGCAATCAGCCCCAGCATTTT.

The gene calls are TRBV7-3 and TRBJ2-1, with D possibly being TRBD2 (6 bases). There are 13 residues in the CDR3. Trimming left V 0 bases short and J 15 bases short, with 15 bases between. Germline loops: CDR1 SGHTA, CDR2 FQGTGA. This chain's CDR3 is CASSLTGGNQPFF. In nucleotides, the CDR3 is TGTGCCAGCAGCTTAACGGGCGGGAATCAACCGTTCTTC.

As for this clonotype: A much larger clone differs by one base, so this may be a read error. This chain uses TRBV27 with TRBJ2-1, with 15 bases lining up with TRBD2. TRBJ2-7 explains the end of the DNA better; the J call may be wrong. CDR1 and CDR2 (germline): MNHEY, SMNVEV (reference sequence). The CDR3 totals 17 residues. Here the CDR3 DNA reads TGTGCCAGCAGTTCGAGGACTAGCGGGAGGGCCCGTAATGAGCAGTACTTC. Translating it yields CASSSRTSGRARNEQYF.

This clonotype has ten or more counts. The V call is TRBV30, the J call TRBJ1-1; 8 bases line up with TRBD1. Germline V lookup: CDR1 GTSNPN, CDR2 SVGIG (reference sequence). The CDR3 totals 13 residues. The junction had 0 bases not matched to a gene; V was cut back by 0 bases and J by 3 bases. The CDR3 spells CAWSVQGDTEAFF. The CDR3 DNA reads TGTGCCTGGAGTGTACAGGGGGACACTGAAGCTTTCTTT.

The chain links TRBV5-1 to TRBJ2-2, with D possibly matching TRBD1 (6 bases). The length of the CDR3 is 15 residues. CDR1 SGHRS and CDR2 YFSETQ come from the germline V gene. V was pared by 6 bases and J by 3 bases, with 15 bases between. CDR3 coding DNA: TGCGCCAGCACTCCCGGGACAACTTACACCGGGGAGCTGTTTTTT. It encodes CASTPGTTYTGELFF.

The rearrangement links TRBV5-4 to TRBJ1-6; D ambiguous. The V gene lost 2 bases and the J gene lost 5 bases, with 8 bases spanning the gap. The CDR3 length is 14 residues. The germline gives CDR1 SGHNT, CDR2 YYREEE (reference sequence). The CDR3 is CASSFTANNSPLHF. CDR3 DNA: TGTGCCAGCAGCTTCACGGCTAATAATTCACCCCTCCACTTT.

This clonotype was seen only a few times. J is TRBJ2-7 and V is TRBV20-1, with D tentatively TRBD1 or TRBD2 (6 bases each). Trimming took 0 bases from V and 5 from J, leaving 17 bases between them. CDR1 and CDR2 (germline): DFQATT, SNEGSKA (reference sequence). CDR3 size: 15 residues. The chain's CDR3 is CSARDISQGGNEQYF. In DNA form, the CDR3 reads TGCAGTGCTAGAGATATATCACAGGGCGGGAACGAGCAGTACTTC.

This clonotype was seen many times. The J gene is TRBJ2-3, the V gene TRBV6-1; 7 nucleotides align to TRBD1. J lost 0 bases, V lost 5 bases, and 5 bases had no gene match. The V gene's germline CDR1 is MNHNS and CDR2 SASEGT. The CDR3 has 15 residues. The CDR3 DNA sequence: TGTGCCAGCAGTTCCGGGACAGAAAGCACAGATACGCAGTATTTT. Its translation: CASSSGTESTDTQYF.

The chain uses TRBV19 and TRBJ2-3, with D perhaps matching TRBD1 or TRBD2 (5 bases each). The CDR3 is made up of 15 amino acids. Germline-derived CDR1 and CDR2 are LNHDA and SQIVND (reference sequence). Trimming took 1 base from V and 2 from J, leaving 10 bases between them. The chain's CDR3 is CASSIAGRHTDTQYF. The CDR3 coding sequence is TGTGCCAGTAGTATAGCGGGACGGCACACAGATACGCAGTATTTT. Full variable domain (rest looked up from reference TRBV19 and TRBJ2-3): DGGITQSPKYLFRKEGQNVTLSCEQNLNHDAMYWYRQDPGQGLRLIYYSQIVNDFQKGDIAEGYSVSREKKESFPLTVTSAQKNPTAFYLCASSIAGRHTDTQYFGPGTRLTVL.

The chain couples TRBV20-1 to TRBJ2-1; D is unclear. Trimming took 1 base from V and 4 from J, leaving 11 bases between them. Looked up from germline, CDR1 is DFQATT and CDR2 is SNEGSKA (reference sequence). The length of the CDR3 is 14 residues. Here the CDR3 reads CSARGSRNYNEQFF. Here the CDR3 DNA reads TGCAGTGCTAGAGGTTCCCGGAATTACAATGAGCAGTTCTTC.

The V call is TRBV2, the J call TRBJ2-3; D not resolved. Trimming removed 5 bases at V and 6 bases at J, with 12 bases between. This CDR3 has 13 residues. Germline lookup yields CDR1 SNHLY and CDR2 FYNNEI. The CDR3 sequence: CASSRELMDTQYF. CDR3 nucleotide sequence: TGTGCCAGCAGTAGAGAACTCATGGATACGCAGTATTTT.

This clonotype was recorded at least ten times. J is TRBJ1-4 and V is TRBV2, with D perhaps matching TRBD1 (5 bases). V was trimmed by 7 bases and J by 4 bases, leaving 13 bases between them. From germline, CDR1 is SNHLY and CDR2 FYNNEI. The CDR3 covers 14 residues. CDR3 protein: CASNADSLNEKLFF. The CDR3 DNA follows: TGTGCCAGCAATGCTGACAGTCTTAATGAAAAACTGTTTTTT.

The chain employs TRBV11-3 and TRBJ2-2; 16 bases are shared with TRBD2. V lost 4 bases and J lost 5; bases outside the gene matches: 1. Germline CDR1 SGHNT, CDR2 YENEEA. The CDR3 extends over 16 amino acids. In DNA, the CDR3 is TGTGCCAGCAGCTCGGGACTAGCGGGAGGGACCGGGGAGCTGTTTTTT. It encodes CASSSGLAGGTGELFF.

V usage is TRBV20-1 and J usage is TRBJ2-5; a possible D gene is TRBD1 (6 bases). This CDR3 spans 13 amino acids. Germline V gene lookup returns CDR1 DFQATT and CDR2 SNEGSKA (reference sequence). The V gene lost 6 bases and the J gene lost 5 bases, with 16 bases spanning the gap. The CDR3 nucleotides are TGCAGTGCCATCCGGACAGAAGGGGAGACCCAGTACTTC. Protein sequence: CSAIRTEGETQYF.

This chain joins TRBV2 and TRBJ2-2, with D perhaps given as TRBD1 or TRBD2 (5 bases each). The V and J ends lost 6 bases and 5 bases respectively, with 16 bases between them. Germline V gene sequence: CDR1 SNHLY, CDR2 FYNNEI. CDR3 length equals 15 residues. The CDR3 sequence: CASSRDAIITGELFF. The CDR3 DNA sequence: TGTGCCAGCAGCCGGGACGCCATTATTACCGGGGAGCTGTTTTTT.

This clonotype was observed at least ten times. The chain combines TRBV5-1 with TRBJ1-1, with D perhaps TRBD1 (6 bases). The V gene lost 7 bases and the J gene lost 5 bases, with 18 bases spanning the gap. The CDR3 is 14 amino acids. Germline V gives CDR1 SGHRS, CDR2 YFSETQ. DNA for the CDR3: TGCGCCAGCCGAGCAGGGGACGTCACAACTGAAGCTTTCTTT. Protein product: CASRAGDVTTEAFF.

In this sample, this clonotype turned up many times. This chain uses TRBV6-5 with TRBJ1-2; D remains ambiguous. CDR1 MNHEY and CDR2 SVGAGI come from the germline V gene. Trimming removed 2 bases at V and 8 bases at J, with 15 bases between. The CDR3 runs to 14 residues. The CDR3: CASSYVLPERGYTF. In DNA, the CDR3 is TGTGCCAGCAGTTACGTCTTGCCCGAACGCGGCTACACCTTC.

This clonotype was seen at least ten times. The genes are TRBV27 and TRBJ2-2, with D uncertain. Germline V gives CDR1 MNHEY, CDR2 SMNVEV (reference sequence). The CDR3 runs to 12 residues. V lost 1 base, J lost 6 bases, and 3 bases lay in between. CDR3 sequence (DNA): TGTGCCAGCAGTTTATGGGCCGGGGAGCTGTTTTTT. Protein: CASSLWAGELFF.

The rearrangement links TRBV7-2 to TRBJ2-7; weak D call: TRBD2 (6 bases). This CDR3 region has 14 residues. Trimming removed 1 base at V and 7 bases at J, with 14 bases between. Germline-derived CDR1 and CDR2 are SGHTA and FQGNSA. In DNA, the CDR3 is TGTGCCAGCAGCTTAGGTGGCGGGGAGAGGGAGCAGTACTTC. Its translation: CASSLGGGEREQYF.

This clonotype was observed at least ten times. The chain carries TRBV29-1 and TRBJ1-2; maybe TRBD1 (6 bases). Per the germline V gene, CDR1 is SQVTM and CDR2 is ANQGSEA. CDR3 length: 16 amino acids. Trimming removed 2 bases at V and 4 bases at J, with 20 bases between. The CDR3 coding sequence is TGCAGCGTTGAAAAGATCGGGGGCGCAGAAACCTATGGCTACACCTTC. Translation gives CSVEKIGGAETYGYTF.

As concerns this clonotype: The junction shows a germline mismatch at one end, possibly a read error. The chain carries TRBV2 and TRBJ1-3; 8 nucleotides match TRBD1. This CDR3 region has 15 residues. Germline assignment: CDR1 SNHLY and CDR2 FYNNEI. The CDR3 spells CAGSRGTGAGNTIYF. In nucleotides, the CDR3 is TGTGCCGGCAGCCGAGGGACAGGCGCTGGAAACACCATATATTTT.

This clonotype occurred many times. The rearrangement links TRBV11-3 to TRBJ2-2; D gene ambiguous. Trimming cost V 2 bases and J 1 base, with 11 bases left between them. The CDR3 is 16 residues long. Germline loops: CDR1 SGHNT, CDR2 YENEEA. This CDR3 reads CASSLRARRNTGELFF. CDR3 sequence (DNA): TGTGCCAGCAGCTTAAGAGCGAGGAGGAACACCGGGGAGCTGTTTTTT. Using reference TRBV11-3 and TRBJ2-2 for the parts outside the CDR3, the full variable domain is EAGVVQSPRYKIIEKKQPVAFWCNPISGHNTLYWYLQNLGQGPELLIRYENEEAVDDSQLPKDRFSAERLKGVDSTLKIQPAELGDSAVYLCASSLRARRNTGELFFGEGSRLTVL.

This chain joins TRBV6-1 and TRBJ2-5; D is undetermined. The germline CDR1 and CDR2 sequences are MNHNS and SASEGT. The length of the CDR3 is 11 residues. V was trimmed by 7 bases and J by 0 bases, leaving 3 bases between them. The CDR3 spells CASKYQETQYF. CDR3 nucleotides: TGTGCCAGCAAGTACCAAGAGACCCAGTACTTC.

This clonotype was counted ten times or more. This chain joins TRBV7-3 and TRBJ2-1, with D tentatively TRBD1 or TRBD2 (5 bases each). Germline V gives CDR1 SGHTA, CDR2 FQGTGA. Trimming pared 3 bases from V and 7 bases from J, leaving 10 bases between. The CDR3 has 13 residues. The DNA of the CDR3 is TGTGCCAGCAGCTTCCGGGACCCAAATGAGCAGTTCTTC. It yields the protein CASSFRDPNEQFF.